A single sample is the source of the 22 T cell receptor beta chains below, sequenced in a study of response to subunit inactivated influenza vaccine. Via MiXCR, TCRdb re-called the RT-PCR reads, giving one row per CDR3 protein. The table records 710,000 or so distinct CDR3 sequences, roughly 14% of them present only once. The source was PBMCs from blood, collected less than 13 days after vaccination. The origin of the receptors is a man between 45 and 60 years old who received an inactivated influenza vaccine.

This clonotype showed up many times. The chain recombines TRBV29-1 with TRBJ2-3; tentatively, D is TRBD1 (6 bases). The germline V gene has CDR1 SQVTM and CDR2 ANQGSEA. This CDR3 has 12 amino acids. Trimming removed 5 bases from V and 5 bases from J, with 11 bases in between. The CDR3 DNA is TGCAGCGTTTGGGACACATTAGATACGCAGTATTTT. Residues: CSVWDTLDTQYF.

Many counts were recorded for this clonotype. The chain has TRBV7-8 and TRBJ2-5, with 7 bases aligning to TRBD1. Trimming removed 1 base from V and 1 base from J; junction bases left unmatched: 3. This CDR3 comprises 15 residues. Per germline, CDR1 SGHVS and CDR2 FQNEAQ. In nucleotides, the CDR3 is TGTGCCAGCAGCTTAGGGGGACAGCTCCAAGAGACCCAGTACTTC. Protein: CASSLGGQLQETQYF.

This chain joins TRBV20-1 and TRBJ2-1, with D unresolved. CDR1 is DFQATT, CDR2 SNEGSKA, per germline (reference sequence). The V and J ends lost 0 bases and 8 bases respectively, with 17 bases between them. The CDR3 totals 15 residues. CDR3 DNA: TGCAGTGCTAGAGATGCCTATAGACGGACCGATGAGCAGTTCTTC. Its translation: CSARDAYRRTDEQFF.

The chain carries TRBV3-1 and TRBJ2-1; tentative D call: TRBD2 (5 bases). The CDR3 sequence is 14 residues long. The germline V gene encodes CDR1 LGHDT and CDR2 YNNKEL (reference sequence). Trimming took off 3 bases at V and 5 bases at J, with 11 bases between the two ends. The CDR3 bases are TGTGCCAGCAGCCACAGAGCGGCAAACAATGAGCAGTTCTTC. It yields the protein CASSHRAANNEQFF.

This chain joins TRBV4-3 and TRBJ2-1; TRBD2 agrees at 14 bases. Germline assignment: CDR1 LGHNA and CDR2 YSLEER. V lost 4 bases and J lost 10; bases outside the gene matches: 6. This CDR3 spans 15 amino acids. CDR3 sequence: CASSPGLAGAQEQFF. DNA of the CDR3: TGCGCCAGCAGCCCGGGACTAGCGGGAGCCCAAGAGCAGTTCTTC.

The J gene is TRBJ2-7, the V gene TRBV10-3, with D uncertain. Trimming shortened V by 6 bases and J by 2 bases, and 14 bases separated the two germline ends. This CDR3 is 14 amino acids long. Germline loops: CDR1 ENHRY, CDR2 SYGVKD. CDR3 in amino acids: CAIRERPSTYEQYF. CDR3 bases: TGTGCCATCAGGGAGAGGCCGAGCACCTACGAGCAGTACTTC.

The sample holds many counts of this clonotype. The chain carries TRBV11-3 and TRBJ2-1, with D unresolved. Germline-derived CDR1 and CDR2 are SGHNT and YENEEA. V lost 8 bases and J lost 5, with 13 bases in between. This CDR3 has 13 residues. CDR3 residues: CASSRKFHNEQFF. DNA of the CDR3: TGTGCCAGCTCCCGAAAGTTCCACAATGAGCAGTTCTTC.

The gene calls are TRBV7-9 and TRBJ2-2; no clear D. CDR1 is SEHNR, CDR2 FQNEAQ, per germline (reference sequence). This CDR3 is 11 amino acids long. Trimming cost V 7 bases and J 6 bases, with 6 bases left between them. The CDR3 nucleotides read TGTGCCAGCATCGAGCCCGGGGAGCTGTTTTTT. As protein: CASIEPGELFF.

The chain couples TRBV27 to TRBJ2-3; the D gene could be TRBD1 or TRBD2 (5 bases each). Germline V gene sequence: CDR1 MNHEY, CDR2 SMNVEV (reference sequence). Deletions cut 5 bases from V and 0 bases from J, with 18 bases between. This CDR3 spans 17 amino acids. CDR3 DNA: TGTGCCAGCAGTCCGCTCTTCGTCGGGGCAAGCACAGATACGCAGTATTTT. Translating it yields CASSPLFVGASTDTQYF.

This clonotype was counted between two and nine times. The chain carries TRBV15 and TRBJ2-2, with D perhaps matching TRBD1 (6 bases). CDR1 LNHNV and CDR2 YYDKDF come from the germline V gene (reference sequence). CDR3 length: 16 residues. Trimming removed 4 bases at V and 4 bases at J, with 16 bases between. The CDR3 bases are TGTGCCACCAGCACACAGACAGGCCTACTCACCGGGGAGCTGTTTTTT. It specifies CATSTQTGLLTGELFF.

This rearrangement joins TRBV12-3 or TRBV12-4 to TRBJ2-7; 9 bases match TRBD2. After removal of 6 bases from V and 3 bases from J, the junction contained 15 bases not matched to a gene. This CDR3 contains 17 residues. CDR3 region: CASSLSPLAGGRYEQYF. CDR3 nucleotide sequence: TGTGCCAGCAGCCTTTCACCATTGGCGGGAGGGCGCTACGAGCAGTACTTC.

The chain links TRBV7-2 to TRBJ2-7, with D possibly TRBD1 on 5 matching bases. Trimming took off 5 bases at V and 2 bases at J, with 16 bases between the two ends. This CDR3 contains 15 residues. Germline assignment: CDR1 SGHTA and CDR2 FQGNSA. This CDR3 reads CASSLGETGPYEQYF. CDR3 DNA sequence: TGTGCCAGCAGCCTAGGGGAAACGGGCCCCTACGAGCAGTACTTC.

This clonotype appeared many times. The V gene is TRBV20-1, the J gene TRBJ1-4; unclear D gene. This CDR3 is built from 11 residues. The V gene lost 5 bases and the J gene lost 7 bases, with 8 bases spanning the gap. Germline V gene lookup returns CDR1 DFQATT and CDR2 SNEGSKA (reference sequence). CDR3 protein: CSAGIAEKLFF. CDR3 nucleotides: TGCAGTGCTGGGATAGCTGAAAAACTGTTTTTT.

This clonotype turned up a few times. This chain connects TRBV25-1 to TRBJ2-7; no firm D call. The CDR3 spans 12 residues. Trimming took 3 bases from V and 3 from J, leaving 6 bases between them. Germline V lookup: CDR1 MGHDK, CDR2 SYGVNS. CDR3 residues: CASSDGDYEQYF. The DNA for the CDR3 is TGTGCCAGCAGTGATGGGGACTACGAGCAGTACTTC.

The rearrangement joins TRBV6-2 or TRBV6-3 to TRBJ2-2, with D hard to call. The germline gives CDR1 MNHEY, CDR2 SVGEGT. CDR3 length equals 13 residues. V lost 4 bases and J 7 bases, leaving 10 bases between the germline ends. The CDR3 DNA is TGTGCCAGCAGTTCAACGCCCGACGGGGAGCTGTTTTTT. The encoded protein is CASSSTPDGELFF.

This chain links TRBV6-2 or TRBV6-3 with TRBJ1-5, with 8 bases matching TRBD1. Trimming removed 5 bases from V and 4 bases from J; junction bases left unmatched: 7. Germline V lookup: CDR1 MNHEY, CDR2 SVGEGT. The CDR3 has 15 amino acids. The CDR3 DNA reads as TGTGCCAGCAGTCCGACAGGGGCTGGGAATCAGCCCCAGCATTTT. It codes for CASSPTGAGNQPQHF.

V usage is TRBV20-1 and J usage is TRBJ2-7, with 8 bases aligning to TRBD1. CDR3 length: 13 residues. The V gene end was trimmed by 3 bases and the J gene end by 1 base; junction bases not matched to a gene: 2. Looked up from germline, CDR1 is DFQATT and CDR2 is SNEGSKA (reference sequence). The CDR3: CSASWTGSYEQYF. In DNA form, the CDR3 reads TGCAGTGCTAGTTGGACAGGGTCCTACGAGCAGTACTTC.

This clonotype occurred many times. The chain has TRBV18 and TRBJ1-5, with D unclear. V was trimmed by 3 bases and J by 7 bases, leaving 10 bases between them. The CDR3 totals 13 residues. The germline CDR1 and CDR2 sequences are KGHSH and LQKENI. The DNA of the CDR3 is TGTGCCAGCTCACCCCTTGATCGCCAGCCCCAGCATTTT. Translation: CASSPLDRQPQHF.

V is TRBV7-6 and J is TRBJ2-2, with 8 nucleotides matching TRBD2. From germline, CDR1 is SGHVS and CDR2 FNYEAQ. This CDR3 is 17 amino acids long. J was trimmed by 5 bases and V by 6 bases; bases with no gene match: 14. Written as DNA, the CDR3 is TGTGCCAGCAGATCCTACGGGGCGGGAGGTGGAACCGGGGAGCTGTTTTTT. This gives the protein CASRSYGAGGGTGELFF.

This rearrangement joins TRBV24-1 to TRBJ2-1; 10 bases align to TRBD1. The CDR3 is 16 amino acids. CDR1 is KGHDR, CDR2 SFDVKD, per germline. J was trimmed by 4 bases and V by 4 bases; bases with no gene match: 6. The CDR3: CATSEPDRGPYNEQFF. CDR3 coding DNA: TGTGCCACCAGTGAACCCGACAGGGGGCCGTACAATGAGCAGTTCTTC.

V usage is TRBV6-1 and J usage is TRBJ2-3; D is uncertain. CDR3 size: 13 residues. The V end was cut by 4 bases, the J end by 2 bases, with 7 bases between. The V gene's germline CDR1 is MNHNS and CDR2 SASEGT. The CDR3 sequence: CASSGWDTDTQYF. CDR3 DNA: TGTGCCAGCAGTGGATGGGACACAGATACGCAGTATTTT.

This clonotype has a handful of counts. This chain links TRBV10-3 with TRBJ2-7; D possibly corresponds to TRBD2 (5 bases). This CDR3 is built from 16 residues. Per the germline V gene, CDR1 is ENHRY and CDR2 is SYGVKD. Trimming removed 0 bases from V and 0 bases from J, with 12 bases in between. DNA for the CDR3: TGTGCCATCAGTGAGTCGATTTCTGGGAGCTCCTACGAGCAGTACTTC. It specifies CAISESISGSSYEQYF.